What follows are 5 T cell receptor beta chains derived from one specimen sequenced in a study of T cell repertoires in cytomegalovirus infection. These receptors are not linked to any known antigen. Each CDR3 protein is one row after TCRdb ran MiXCR on the reads. Among roughly 500,000 distinct CDR3 sequences listed, around 30% were seen once. The material sequenced was cultured PBMCs, taken from culture after CMV antigen stimulation. These receptor sequences come from a human donor in good health (CMV status not recorded). Some clones in this sample may be carry-over from other donors' samples.

This clonotype was observed a handful of times. V is TRBV9 and J is TRBJ2-7, with 10 bases identical to TRBD2. V dropped 4 bases and J dropped 2; count of bases not matched to a gene: 9. Germline V gives CDR1 SGDLS, CDR2 YYNGEE. This CDR3 has 16 residues. CDR3 coding DNA: TGTGCCAGCAGCCCTCTGGGAGCGGGGGGGACCTACGAGCAGTACTTC. This gives the protein CASSPLGAGGTYEQYF.

This clonotype was observed many times. Here the CDR3 reads CASSHDKNTEAFF. In nucleotides, the CDR3 is TGTGCCAGCAGCCACGATAAGAACACTGAAGCTTTCTTT. The J gene is TRBJ1-1, the V gene TRBV7-2; no clear D. CDR3 length: 13 residues. Germline V gene data show CDR1 as SGHTA and CDR2 as FQGNSA. The V and J ends lost 5 bases and 1 base respectively, with 8 bases between them.

The gene calls are TRBV7-2 and TRBJ2-1, with 12 bases aligning to TRBD2. With 5 bases clipped from V and 8 bases from J, the junction kept 7 bases outside the gene matches. Germline lookup yields CDR1 SGHTA and CDR2 FQGNSA. The CDR3 extends over 15 amino acids. The CDR3 DNA sequence: TGTGCCAGCAGCACTCTAGCGGGAGGGCCGGATGAGCAGTTCTTC. Its translation is CASSTLAGGPDEQFF.

This clonotype came up many times. This chain connects TRBV7-2 to TRBJ2-7, with unresolved D. Germline V lookup: CDR1 SGHTA, CDR2 FQGNSA. This CDR3 region has 13 residues. Trimming took 0 bases from V and 2 from J, leaving 5 bases between them. The CDR3 DNA sequence: TGTGCCAGCAGCTTAGCGCAACCCTACGAGCAGTACGTC. It codes for CASSLAQPYEQYV.

This chain links TRBV6-6 with TRBJ2-1; the D gene is possibly TRBD1 (5 bases). This CDR3 is 15 amino acids long. V was trimmed by 5 bases and J by 5 bases, leaving 16 bases between them. In germline, CDR1 is MNHNY, CDR2 SVGAGI (reference sequence). CDR3 bases: TGTGCCAGCAGTGATAAAGGGGCCAACCACAATGAGCAGTTCTTC. This gives the protein CASSDKGANHNEQFF.